These T cell receptor beta chains were read from a single sample in a study of blood T cell repertoires in COVID-19. Here immunoSEQ multiplex PCR was the method, and the copy in TCRdb shows in-frame clones only, minus some. The sample records 35,000 to 45,000 clones, 79% being singletons. Sequencing used peripheral blood. Receptors originate from a man between 65 and 79 years old with acute or convalescent COVID-19. CDR3s include the opening cysteine and the closing phenylalanine or tryptophan. A D gene is named only where the DNA matches it firmly. Where a row states a size, it is once, few, many or the class of an expanded clone; other rows omit it.

CDR3 protein: CASSPRRGGYEQYF
CDR3 DNA: TGCGCCAGCAGCCCCCGGAGGGGTGGTTACGAGCAGTACTTC
clone size: NA
D gene: NA
J gene: TRBJ2-7
V gene: TRBV5-1

CDR3 protein: CASSQLPGLAYSGANVLTF
CDR3 DNA: TGTGCCAGCAGCCAACTTCCGGGACTAGCCTACTCTGGGGCCAACGTCCTGACTTTC
clone size: NA
D gene: TRBD2
J gene: TRBJ2-6
V gene: TRBV4-2

CDR3 protein: CASSLRAQVAGSYEQFF
CDR3 DNA: TGTGCCAGCAGCTTGAGGGCGCAGGTAGCGGGCTCCTATGAGCAGTTCTTC
clone size: once
D gene: TRBD2
J gene: TRBJ2-1
V gene: TRBV5-5

CDR3 protein: CATSDLPGQGARAGELFF
CDR3 DNA: TGTGCCACCAGTGATTTGCCCGGACAGGGGGCGAGGGCCGGGGAGCTGTTTTTT
clone size: NA
D gene: TRBD1
J gene: TRBJ2-2
V gene: TRBV24-1

CDR3 protein: CAISAGSGNTIYF
CDR3 DNA: TGTGCCATCAGTGCAGGGTCAGGAAACACCATATATTTT
clone size: NA
D gene: NA
J gene: TRBJ1-3
V gene: TRBV10-3

CDR3 protein: CARNREGTDTQYF
CDR3 DNA: TGTGCCAGAAACAGGGAAGGGACAGATACGCAGTATTTT
clone size: once
D gene: NA
J gene: TRBJ2-3
V gene: TRBV2

CDR3 protein: CASSPWGDPTNYGYTF
CDR3 DNA: TGTGCCAGCAGCCCTTGGGGGGACCCTACTAACTATGGCTACACCTTC
clone size: NA
D gene: NA
J gene: TRBJ1-2
V gene: TRBV28

CDR3 protein: CASRGTGGTEAFF
CDR3 DNA: TGTGCCAGTCGGGGGACAGGGGGCACTGAAGCTTTCTTT
clone size: large
D gene: TRBD1
J gene: TRBJ1-1
V gene: TRBV19

CDR3 protein: CASSPGSAGELFF
CDR3 DNA: TGTGCCAGCTCACCCGGGTCGGCCGGGGAGCTGTTTTTT
clone size: NA
D gene: NA
J gene: TRBJ2-2
V gene: TRBV18

CDR3 protein: CASTGLAGDYEQYF
CDR3 DNA: TGTGCCAGCACCGGACTAGCGGGAGACTACGAGCAGTACTTC
clone size: NA
D gene: TRBD2
J gene: TRBJ2-7
V gene: TRBV11-2

CDR3 protein: CASSLTGTSRNEQFF
CDR3 DNA: TGTGCCAGCAGTTTAACCGGGACTAGCAGGAATGAGCAGTTCTTC
clone size: once
D gene: TRBD2
J gene: TRBJ2-1
V gene: TRBV5-6

CDR3 protein: CASRQPTNTGELFF
CDR3 DNA: TGTGCCAGCAGGCAACCTACGAACACCGGGGAGCTGTTTTTT
clone size: few
D gene: NA
J gene: TRBJ2-2
V gene: TRBV7-2

CDR3 protein: CASSAGTSGRAQETQYF
CDR3 DNA: TGCGCCAGCAGCGCGGGGACTAGCGGGAGGGCCCAGGAGACCCAGTACTTC
clone size: NA
D gene: TRBD2
J gene: TRBJ2-5
V gene: TRBV5-1

CDR3 protein: CASSLGQGYNSPLHF
CDR3 DNA: TGTGCCAGCAGTTTGGGACAGGGCTATAATTCACCCCTCCACTTT
clone size: NA
D gene: TRBD1
J gene: TRBJ1-6
V gene: TRBV27

CDR3 protein: CATSDPTSGKETQYF
CDR3 DNA: TGTGCCACCAGTGATCCCACTAGCGGGAAAGAGACCCAGTACTTC
clone size: NA
D gene: TRBD2
J gene: TRBJ2-5
V gene: TRBV24-1

CDR3 protein: CASSFRGQGTDTQYF
CDR3 DNA: TGTGCCAGCAGTTTCCGGGGACAGGGGACAGATACGCAGTATTTT
clone size: NA
D gene: TRBD1
J gene: TRBJ2-3
V gene: TRBV28

CDR3 protein: CASSQGIQVGRFGRREQYF
CDR3 DNA: TGTGCCAGCAGCCAAGGAATACAGGTTGGACGGTTCGGGAGGAGGGAGCAGTACTTC
clone size: NA
D gene: TRBD2
J gene: TRBJ2-7
V gene: TRBV14

CDR3 protein: CATSSLNTGELFF
CDR3 DNA: TGTGCCACCAGTTCGTTAAACACCGGGGAGCTGTTTTTT
clone size: NA
D gene: NA
J gene: TRBJ2-2
V gene: TRBV15

CDR3 protein: CASSPTARLAGGPREQYF
CDR3 DNA: TGTGCCAGCTCACCAACAGCGCGACTAGCGGGAGGGCCCCGCGAGCAGTACTTC
clone size: NA
D gene: TRBD2
J gene: TRBJ2-7
V gene: TRBV18

CDR3 protein: CASSRQGFNQPQHF
CDR3 DNA: TGTGCCAGCAGTAGACAGGGGTTCAATCAGCCCCAGCATTTT
clone size: NA
D gene: TRBD1
J gene: TRBJ1-5
V gene: TRBV27

CDR3 protein: CASSSEETQYF
CDR3 DNA: TGTGCCAGTAGTTCCGAAGAGACCCAGTACTTC
clone size: medium-sized
D gene: NA
J gene: TRBJ2-5
V gene: TRBV19

CDR3 protein: CASSLAGGPYEQFF
CDR3 DNA: TGTGCCAGCAGTCTAGCGGGAGGGCCGTATGAGCAGTTCTTC
clone size: NA
D gene: TRBD2
J gene: TRBJ2-1
V gene: TRBV6-5

CDR3 protein: CASTGGAEQETQYF
CDR3 DNA: TGTGCCAGCACGGGAGGGGCAGAACAAGAGACCCAGTACTTC
clone size: NA
D gene: TRBD2
J gene: TRBJ2-5
V gene: TRBV6-5

CDR3 protein: CAISGSGQGGGTQYF
CDR3 DNA: TGTGCCATCAGTGGTTCTGGACAGGGGGGCGGGACCCAGTACTTC
clone size: NA
D gene: TRBD1
J gene: TRBJ2-5
V gene: TRBV10-3

CDR3 protein: CASSVDPVGSYEQYF
CDR3 DNA: TGTGCCAGCAGCGTAGACCCTGTCGGGTCCTACGAGCAGTACTTC
clone size: few
D gene: NA
J gene: TRBJ2-7
V gene: TRBV9

CDR3 protein: CASSNKLRDRRNEKLFF
CDR3 DNA: TGTGCCAGCAGCAACAAACTCCGGGACAGGAGGAATGAAAAACTGTTTTTT
clone size: NA
D gene: NA
J gene: TRBJ1-4
V gene: TRBV21-1

CDR3 protein: CASSPPGQGILGVDQPQHF
CDR3 DNA: TGTGCCAGCTCACCACCGGGACAGGGCATCCTGGGAGTGGATCAGCCCCAGCATTTT
clone size: NA
D gene: TRBD1
J gene: TRBJ1-5
V gene: TRBV18

CDR3 protein: CASSIPLSSGANVLTF
CDR3 DNA: TGTGCCAGTAGTATCCCTCTGAGCTCTGGGGCCAACGTCCTGACTTTC
clone size: NA
D gene: NA
J gene: TRBJ2-6
V gene: TRBV19

CDR3 protein: CASSPDKNQPQHF
CDR3 DNA: TGTGCTAGCAGCCCAGACAAGAATCAGCCCCAGCATTTT
clone size: NA
D gene: NA
J gene: TRBJ1-5
V gene: TRBV7-7

CDR3 protein: CAISLGQNNQPQHF
CDR3 DNA: TGTGCCATCAGTCTAGGACAGAACAATCAGCCCCAGCATTTT
clone size: NA
D gene: NA
J gene: TRBJ1-5
V gene: TRBV10-3

CDR3 protein: CASSEYGTGNQPQHF
CDR3 DNA: TGTGCCAGCAGTGAATATGGGACAGGGAATCAGCCCCAGCATTTT
clone size: NA
D gene: TRBD1
J gene: TRBJ1-5
V gene: TRBV25-1

CDR3 protein: CASSLVESQPQHF
CDR3 DNA: TGTGCCAGCAGTTTAGTAGAATCGCAGCCCCAGCATTTT
clone size: NA
D gene: NA
J gene: TRBJ1-5
V gene: TRBV27

CDR3 protein: CASSESNYNEQFF
CDR3 DNA: TGTGCCAGCAGTGAATCCAACTACAATGAGCAGTTCTTC
clone size: NA
D gene: NA
J gene: TRBJ2-1
V gene: TRBV25-1

CDR3 protein: CASSPGGSANYNEQFF
CDR3 DNA: TGCGCCAGCAGCCCTGGTGGTAGCGCGAACTACAATGAGCAGTTCTTC
clone size: NA
D gene: NA
J gene: TRBJ2-1
V gene: TRBV5-1

CDR3 protein: CASSQGETEQYF
CDR3 DNA: TGTGCCAGCAGCCAGGGAGAAACCGAGCAGTACTTC
clone size: once
D gene: NA
J gene: TRBJ2-7
V gene: TRBV4-2

CDR3 protein: CASSFGSSYEQYF
CDR3 DNA: TGTGCCAGCAGTTTCGGTAGCTCCTACGAGCAGTACTTC
clone size: NA
D gene: NA
J gene: TRBJ2-7
V gene: TRBV12-3/TRBV12-4

CDR3 protein: CASSQSGSGGRETQYF
CDR3 DNA: TGTGCCAGCAGTCAAAGCGGGAGTGGTGGTAGAGAGACCCAGTACTTC
clone size: NA
D gene: TRBD2
J gene: TRBJ2-5
V gene: TRBV7-3

CDR3 protein: CASSKEVVGGAQETQYF
CDR3 DNA: TGTGCCAGCAGCAAAGAAGTTGTCGGGGGGGCCCAAGAGACCCAGTACTTC
clone size: NA
D gene: NA
J gene: TRBJ2-5
V gene: TRBV21-1

CDR3 protein: CASSPGDYQFF
CDR3 DNA: TGTGCCAGCAGCCCGGGGGACTATCAGTTCTTC
clone size: NA
D gene: TRBD2
J gene: TRBJ2-1
V gene: TRBV5-6

CDR3 protein: CASSSGQGRVAAKNIQYF
CDR3 DNA: TGTGCCAGCAGCTCCGGACAGGGAAGGGTAGCGGCCAAAAACATTCAGTACTTC
clone size: NA
D gene: TRBD1
J gene: TRBJ2-4
V gene: TRBV7-2

CDR3 protein: CASSPGDRVFYGYTF
CDR3 DNA: TGTGCCAGCAGTCCAGGGGACAGGGTATTCTATGGCTACACCTTC
clone size: NA
D gene: TRBD1
J gene: TRBJ1-2
V gene: TRBV28

CDR3 protein: CASGLGITGIHGYTF
CDR3 DNA: TGTGCTAGTGGTTTGGGGATTACAGGGATCCATGGCTACACCTTC
clone size: NA
D gene: NA
J gene: TRBJ1-2
V gene: TRBV12-5

CDR3 protein: CASSLVYSDTQYF
CDR3 DNA: TGTGCCAGCAGCTTAGTATACTCAGATACGCAGTATTTT
clone size: NA
D gene: NA
J gene: TRBJ2-3
V gene: TRBV7-2

CDR3 protein: CASSHDSNQPQHF
CDR3 DNA: TGTGCCAGCAGCCACGACAGTAACCAGCCCCAGCATTTT
clone size: few
D gene: NA
J gene: TRBJ1-5
V gene: TRBV7-9

CDR3 protein: CASSYSPSGSKPETQYF
CDR3 DNA: TGTGCCAGCAGTTACTCGCCTAGCGGGTCGAAGCCCGAGACCCAGTACTTC
clone size: NA
D gene: TRBD2
J gene: TRBJ2-5
V gene: TRBV6-2/TRBV6-3

CDR3 protein: CASSLVTPYQETQYF
CDR3 DNA: TGCGCCAGCAGCTTGGTGACACCTTACCAAGAGACCCAGTACTTC
clone size: NA
D gene: NA
J gene: TRBJ2-5
V gene: TRBV5-1

CDR3 protein: CASKDSLNEKLFF
CDR3 DNA: TGTGCCAGCAAGGACAGCCTTAATGAAAAACTGTTTTTT
clone size: few
D gene: NA
J gene: TRBJ1-4
V gene: TRBV6-5

CDR3 protein: CASRSGTGNNNEQFF
CDR3 DNA: TGTGCCAGTAGAAGTGGGACAGGGAACAACAATGAGCAGTTCTTC
clone size: NA
D gene: TRBD1
J gene: TRBJ2-1
V gene: TRBV19

CDR3 protein: CASSMDWSSYNEQFF
CDR3 DNA: TGCGCCAGCAGCATGGACTGGAGCTCCTACAATGAGCAGTTCTTC
clone size: NA
D gene: NA
J gene: TRBJ2-1
V gene: TRBV5-1

CDR3 protein: CATSRTGKSGELFF
CDR3 DNA: TGTGCCACCAGTCGTACAGGGAAGTCCGGGGAGCTGTTTTTT
clone size: NA
D gene: NA
J gene: TRBJ2-2
V gene: TRBV24-1